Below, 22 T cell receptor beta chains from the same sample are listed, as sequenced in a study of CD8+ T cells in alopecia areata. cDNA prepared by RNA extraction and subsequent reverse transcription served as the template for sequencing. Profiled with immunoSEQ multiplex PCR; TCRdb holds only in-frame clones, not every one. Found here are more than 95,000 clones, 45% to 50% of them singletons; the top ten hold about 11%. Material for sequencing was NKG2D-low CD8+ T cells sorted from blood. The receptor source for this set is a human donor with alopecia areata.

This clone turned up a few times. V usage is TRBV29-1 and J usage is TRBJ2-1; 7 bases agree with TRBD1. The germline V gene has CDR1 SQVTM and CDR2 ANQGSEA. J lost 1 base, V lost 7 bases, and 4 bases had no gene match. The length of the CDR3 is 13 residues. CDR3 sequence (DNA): TGCAGCGACAAGACAGGGTCCTACAATGAGCAGTTCTTC. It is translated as CSDKTGSYNEQFF.

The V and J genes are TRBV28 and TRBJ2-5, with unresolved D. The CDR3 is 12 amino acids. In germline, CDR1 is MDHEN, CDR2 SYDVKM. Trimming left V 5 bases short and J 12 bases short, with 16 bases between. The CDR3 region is CASSPSHVLEYF. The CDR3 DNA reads TGTGCCAGCAGTCCATCTCACGTTTTGGAGTACTTC.

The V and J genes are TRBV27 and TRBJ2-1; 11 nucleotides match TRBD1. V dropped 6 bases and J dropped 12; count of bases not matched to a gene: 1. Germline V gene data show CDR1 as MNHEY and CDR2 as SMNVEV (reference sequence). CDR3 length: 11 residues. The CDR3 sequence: CASRGTGGQFF. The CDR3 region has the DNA TGTGCCAGCAGGGGGACAGGGGGGCAGTTCTTC.

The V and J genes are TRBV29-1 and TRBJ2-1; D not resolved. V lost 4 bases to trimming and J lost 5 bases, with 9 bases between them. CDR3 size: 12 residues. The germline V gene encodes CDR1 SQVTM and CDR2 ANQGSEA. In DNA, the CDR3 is TGCAGCGTTGTTAGGCTCGACAATGAGCAGTTCTTC. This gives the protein CSVVRLDNEQFF.

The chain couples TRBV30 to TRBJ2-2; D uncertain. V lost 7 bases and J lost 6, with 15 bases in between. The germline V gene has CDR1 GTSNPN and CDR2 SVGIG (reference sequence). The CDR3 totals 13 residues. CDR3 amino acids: CAYFLEEAGELFF. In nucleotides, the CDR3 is TGTGCCTATTTTCTAGAAGAGGCCGGGGAGCTGTTTTTT.

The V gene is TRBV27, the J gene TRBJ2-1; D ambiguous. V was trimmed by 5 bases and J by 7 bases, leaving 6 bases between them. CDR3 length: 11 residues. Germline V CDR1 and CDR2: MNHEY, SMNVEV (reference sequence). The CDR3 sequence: CASSTRNEQFF. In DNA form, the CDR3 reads TGTGCCAGCAGTACCCGAAATGAGCAGTTCTTC.

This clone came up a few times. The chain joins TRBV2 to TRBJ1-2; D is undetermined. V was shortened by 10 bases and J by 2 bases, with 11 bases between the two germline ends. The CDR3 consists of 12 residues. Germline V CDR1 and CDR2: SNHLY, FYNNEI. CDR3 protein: CAKDPRNYGYTF. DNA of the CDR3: TGTGCCAAAGACCCCCGCAACTATGGCTACACCTTC.

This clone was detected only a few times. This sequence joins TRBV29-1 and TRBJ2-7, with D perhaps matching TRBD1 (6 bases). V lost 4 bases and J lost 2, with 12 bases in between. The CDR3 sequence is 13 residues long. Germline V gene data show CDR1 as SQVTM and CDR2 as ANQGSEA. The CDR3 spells CSVGGGLTYEQYF. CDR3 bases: TGCAGCGTTGGTGGGGGCCTCACCTACGAGCAGTACTTC.

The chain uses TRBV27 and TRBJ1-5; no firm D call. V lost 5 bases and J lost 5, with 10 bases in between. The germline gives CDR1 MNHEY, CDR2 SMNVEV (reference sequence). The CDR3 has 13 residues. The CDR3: CASSPGSDQPQHF. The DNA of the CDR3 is TGTGCCAGCAGTCCTGGGTCCGATCAGCCCCAGCATTTT.

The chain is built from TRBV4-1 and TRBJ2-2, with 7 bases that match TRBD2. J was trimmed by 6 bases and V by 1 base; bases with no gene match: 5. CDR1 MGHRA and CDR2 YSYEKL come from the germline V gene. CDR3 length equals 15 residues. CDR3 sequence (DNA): TGCGCCAGCAGCCAAGCGAGCGGGGTTGCCGGGGAGCTGTTTTTT. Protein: CASSQASGVAGELFF.

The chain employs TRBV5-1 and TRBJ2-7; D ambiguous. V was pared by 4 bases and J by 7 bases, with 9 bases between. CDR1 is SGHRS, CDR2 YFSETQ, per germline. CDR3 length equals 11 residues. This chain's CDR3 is CASSDAGEQYF. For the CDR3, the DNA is TGCGCCAGCAGCGATGCAGGTGAGCAGTACTTC.

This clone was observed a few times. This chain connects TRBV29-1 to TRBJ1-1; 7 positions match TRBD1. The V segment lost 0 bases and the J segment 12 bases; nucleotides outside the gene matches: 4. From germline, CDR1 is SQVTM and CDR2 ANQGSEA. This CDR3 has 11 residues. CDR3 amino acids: CSVEEAGGTFF. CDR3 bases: TGCAGCGTTGAAGAGGCAGGGGGGACTTTCTTT.

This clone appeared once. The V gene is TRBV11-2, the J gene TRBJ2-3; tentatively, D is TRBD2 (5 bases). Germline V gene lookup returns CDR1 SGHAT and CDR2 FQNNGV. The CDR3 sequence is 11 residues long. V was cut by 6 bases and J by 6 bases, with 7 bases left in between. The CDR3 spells CASSRRDTQYF. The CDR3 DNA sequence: TGTGCCAGCAGTAGGAGGGATACGCAGTATTTT.

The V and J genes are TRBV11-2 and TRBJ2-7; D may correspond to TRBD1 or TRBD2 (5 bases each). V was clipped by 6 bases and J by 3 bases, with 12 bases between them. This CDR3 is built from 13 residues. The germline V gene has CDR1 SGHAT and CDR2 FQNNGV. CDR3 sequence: CASSPGPYYEQYF. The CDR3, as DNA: TGTGCCAGCAGTCCGGGACCCTACTACGAGCAGTACTTC. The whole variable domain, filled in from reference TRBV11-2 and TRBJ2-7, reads EAGVAQSPRYKIIEKRQSVAFWCNPISGHATLYWYQQILGQGPKLLIQFQNNGVVDDSQLPKDRFSAERLKGVDSTLKIQPAKLEDSAVYLCASSPGPYYEQYFGPGTRLTVT.

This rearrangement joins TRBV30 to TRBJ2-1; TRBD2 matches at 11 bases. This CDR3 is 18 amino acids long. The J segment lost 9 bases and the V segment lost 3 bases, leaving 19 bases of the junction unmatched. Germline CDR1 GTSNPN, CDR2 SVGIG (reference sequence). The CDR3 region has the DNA TGTGCCTGGAGCGACCTCGGGACTAGCGGAGAGGAGGATGGTGAGCAGTTCTTC. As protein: CAWSDLGTSGEEDGEQFF.

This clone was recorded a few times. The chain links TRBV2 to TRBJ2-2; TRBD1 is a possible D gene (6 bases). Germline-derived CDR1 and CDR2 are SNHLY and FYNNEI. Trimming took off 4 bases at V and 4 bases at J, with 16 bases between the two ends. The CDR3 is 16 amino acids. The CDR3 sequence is CASSGVGPGVTGELFF. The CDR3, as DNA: TGTGCCAGCAGTGGTGTGGGACCAGGGGTCACCGGGGAGCTGTTTTTT.

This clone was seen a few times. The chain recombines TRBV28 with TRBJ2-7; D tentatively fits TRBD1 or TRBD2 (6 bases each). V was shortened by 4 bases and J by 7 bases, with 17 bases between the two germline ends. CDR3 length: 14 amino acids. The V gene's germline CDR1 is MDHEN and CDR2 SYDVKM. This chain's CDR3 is CASSSQGGFGEQYF. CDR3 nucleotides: TGTGCCAGCAGTTCGCAAGGGGGGTTCGGTGAGCAGTACTTC.

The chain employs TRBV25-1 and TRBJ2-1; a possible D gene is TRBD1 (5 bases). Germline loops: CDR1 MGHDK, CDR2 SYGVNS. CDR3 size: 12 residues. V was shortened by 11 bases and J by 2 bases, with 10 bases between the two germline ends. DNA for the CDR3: TGTGCCTCAGGGATCACCTACAATGAGCAGTTCTTC. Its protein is CASGITYNEQFF. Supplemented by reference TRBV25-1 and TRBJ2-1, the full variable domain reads EADIYQTPRYLVIGTGKKITLECSQTMGHDKMYWYQQDPGMELHLIHYSYGVNSTEKGDLSSESTVSRIRTEHFPLTLESARPSHTSQYLCASGITYNEQFFGPGTRLTVL.

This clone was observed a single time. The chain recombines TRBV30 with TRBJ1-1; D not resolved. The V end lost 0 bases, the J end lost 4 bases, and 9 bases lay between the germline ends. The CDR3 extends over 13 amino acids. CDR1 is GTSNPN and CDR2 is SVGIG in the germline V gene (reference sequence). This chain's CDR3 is CAWSVAGVTEAFF. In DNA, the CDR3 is TGTGCCTGGAGTGTAGCAGGTGTCACTGAAGCTTTCTTT.

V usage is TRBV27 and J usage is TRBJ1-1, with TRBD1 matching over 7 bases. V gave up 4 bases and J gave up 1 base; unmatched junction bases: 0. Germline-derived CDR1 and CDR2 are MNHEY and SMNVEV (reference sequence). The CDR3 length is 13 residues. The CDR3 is CASSSGGNTEAFF. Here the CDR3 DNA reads TGTGCCAGCAGTTCAGGGGGGAACACTGAAGCTTTCTTT.

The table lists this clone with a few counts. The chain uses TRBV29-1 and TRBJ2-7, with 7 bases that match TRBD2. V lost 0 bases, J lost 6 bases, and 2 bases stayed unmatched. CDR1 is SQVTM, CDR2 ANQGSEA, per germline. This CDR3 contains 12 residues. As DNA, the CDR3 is TGCAGCGTTGAAGACCGCGGGGGCGAGCAGTACTTC. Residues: CSVEDRGGEQYF.

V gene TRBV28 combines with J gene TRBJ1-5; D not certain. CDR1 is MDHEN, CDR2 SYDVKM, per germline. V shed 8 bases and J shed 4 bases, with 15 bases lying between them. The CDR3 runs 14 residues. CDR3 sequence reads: CASSSGRGNQPQHF. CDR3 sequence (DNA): TGTGCCAGCTCCAGTGGAAGAGGAAATCAGCCCCAGCATTTT.